One and the same sample provided the 8 T cell receptor beta chains below, sequenced in a study of blood T cells in healthy people across ages. Alongside a J-beta primer mix, a sample-barcoded 5' primer served in a second PCR lasting roughly 6 to 12 cycles. MiXCR, applied by TCRdb to the 5' RACE reads, yields one record per CDR3 protein. This table has roughly 1,300,000 distinct CDR3 sequences, roughly 64% appearing once. Sample: blood. The receptor set was obtained from a man aged 18 to 30 in good health.

The genes are TRBV20-1 and TRBJ2-3; 8 bases fit TRBD2. The ends lost 4 bases at V and 0 bases at J; junction bases unmatched: 21. Germline V gene sequence: CDR1 DFQATT, CDR2 SNEGSKA (reference sequence). The CDR3 spans 20 residues. The chain's CDR3 is CSATTWSGTGGGPSTDTQYF. DNA for the CDR3: TGCAGTGCTACCACTTGGTCCGGGACTGGCGGGGGGCCTAGCACAGATACGCAGTATTTT.

For this clonotype: An end of the junction does not agree with germline; a read error may underlie this. The J gene is TRBJ2-7, the V gene TRBV5-1, with 7 bases lining up with TRBD1. Germline CDR1 reads SGHRS; CDR2 reads YFSETQ. The CDR3 has 17 residues. CDR3 protein: CAGSFRVGTENAYEQYF. The CDR3 DNA follows: TGCGCCGGCAGCTTCCGCGTAGGGACAGAGAACGCCTACGAGCAGTACTTC.

The chain links TRBV18 to TRBJ2-5; D gene unclear. CDR3 length: 14 residues. Germline lookup yields CDR1 KGHSH and CDR2 LQKENI. Trimming shortened V by 2 bases and J by 3 bases, and 10 bases separated the two germline ends. For the CDR3, the DNA is TGTGCCAGCTCACCAGCGGCCGGTGAAGAGACCCAGTACTTC. Its protein product is CASSPAAGEETQYF. Variable domain in full (rest from reference TRBV18 and TRBJ2-5): NAGVMQNPRHLVRRRGQEARLRCSPMKGHSHVYWYRQLPEEGLKFMVYLQKENIIDESGMPKERFSAEFPKEGPSILRIQQVVRGDSAAYFCASSPAAGEETQYFGPGTRLLVL.

This sequence joins TRBV7-9 and TRBJ1-2, with TRBD1 identical over 8 bases. Losses at the gene ends were 0 bases for V and 5 bases for J; bases not matched to a gene: 2. The CDR3 contains 14 residues. Germline V lookup: CDR1 SEHNR, CDR2 FQNEAQ (reference sequence). The CDR3 spells CASSLADRGYGYTF. In DNA, the CDR3 is TGTGCCAGCAGCTTAGCTGACAGGGGATATGGCTACACCTTC.

Points on this clonotype: Mismatch with germline at one junction end may stem from a read error. V is TRBV5-5 and J is TRBJ2-1, with D maybe TRBD1 (6 bases). There are 15 residues in the CDR3. Germline CDR1 is SGHKS and CDR2 is YYEKEE (reference sequence). The CDR3 DNA sequence: TGTGCCAGCAGCTTGGATCTGGGGGCCTTAAATGGGCAGTTCTTC. Amino acids: CASSLDLGALNGQFF.

The V and J genes are TRBV12-3 or TRBV12-4 and TRBJ1-1; tentatively, D is TRBD1 (5 bases). Between the trimmed V and J ends, which lost 5 bases and 1 base, there was a span of 14 bases. CDR3 length: 15 residues. The CDR3 DNA reads TGTGCCAGCAGTGTCCGGGGACGTGGGAACACTGAAGCTTTCTTT. Protein: CASSVRGRGNTEAFF.

This chain links TRBV5-1 with TRBJ1-1; D is perhaps TRBD1 (5 bases). The V gene's germline CDR1 is SGHRS and CDR2 YFSETQ. V lost 4 bases and J lost 6, with 22 bases in between. CDR3 length: 16 residues. This CDR3 reads CASSVDTDLQTAEAFF. The CDR3 coding sequence is TGCGCCAGCAGCGTGGACACCGACCTCCAAACGGCTGAAGCTTTCTTT.

The chain is built from TRBV20-1 and TRBJ2-7, with D uncertain. This CDR3 contains 9 residues. Germline-derived CDR1 and CDR2 are DFQATT and SNEGSKA (reference sequence). In nucleotides, the CDR3 is TGCAAGGGCCCGAGCGTGCAGTACTTC. Translating gives CKGPSVQYF.